This TCR beta chain emerged from a study of cytomegalovirus exposure and HLA in healthy donors. Points from the study as a whole: A later analysis linked a missense variant in DCLRE1C to the trimming of TCR beta V and J genes. Associated with cytomegalovirus, according to the listing, were around 170 TCR beta chains.

It was with 60 Vbeta and 13 Jbeta primers that the PCR ran. The data were produced by immunoSEQ multiplex PCR, yet TCRdb's version contains in-frame clones alone and is incomplete. The sample lists roughly 100,000 clones, around three quarters seen once, with 9% to 12% in the top ten. The CDR3 contains 13 residues. V gave up 4 bases and J gave up 4 bases, with 10 bases separating them. The germline CDR1 and CDR2 sequences are SNHLY and FYNNEI. As regards this clone: What it binds is unknown.

Source material: PBMCs. The TCR originated in a woman under 30 in good health and CMV-seropositive. J is TRBJ1-2 and V is TRBV2; a possible D gene is TRBD1 (6 bases). The DNA for the CDR3 is TGTGCCAGCAGTGCCGGACAGAGCTATGGCTACACCTTC. Residues: CASSAGQSYGYTF.